The 30 T cell receptor beta chains below were found in one sample sequenced in a study of blood T cells in healthy people across ages. PCR was performed a second time for about 7 to 11 cycles using a sample-barcoded 5' primer and a J-beta primer mix. One entry per CDR3 protein, called by TCRdb with MiXCR from the 5' RACE reads. This table holds roughly 1.9 million distinct CDR3 sequences, approximately 40% found once. Sequenced material: blood. All receptors come from a human donor in good health.

This clonotype was seen only a few times. In DNA, the CDR3 is TGTGCCAGCAGCCCCCCGTTCTTAGCGGGGGGCTCTAGTGAGCAGTTCTTC. The encoded protein is CASSPPFLAGGSSEQFF. V usage is TRBV7-9 and J usage is TRBJ2-1; 10 bases align to TRBD2. V dropped 5 bases and J dropped 9; count of bases not matched to a gene: 16. Germline CDR1 is SEHNR and CDR2 is FQNEAQ (reference sequence). CDR3 length: 17 amino acids.

This clonotype appeared a few times. CDR3 coding DNA: TGCAGTGCTAGAGGTTACAGTCCACTCCAAGAGACCCAGTACTTC. Amino acid sequence: CSARGYSPLQETQYF. The gene calls are TRBV20-1 and TRBJ2-5; D is undetermined. The V and J ends lost 1 base and 1 base respectively, with 13 bases between them. The CDR3 consists of 15 residues. The V gene's germline CDR1 is DFQATT and CDR2 SNEGSKA (reference sequence).

This chain joins TRBV28 and TRBJ2-7, with D tentatively TRBD2 (5 bases). Trimming shortened V by 4 bases and J by 0 bases, and 13 bases separated the two germline ends. Germline CDR1 reads MDHEN; CDR2 reads SYDVKM. The length of the CDR3 is 15 residues. The CDR3 nucleotides are TGTGCCAGCAGTTGGGGAGCGGAAAGCTCCTACGAGCAGTACTTC. It specifies CASSWGAESSYEQYF.

As concerns this clonotype: A junction end diverges from the germline sequence, so it may reflect a read error. The chain combines TRBV6-2 or TRBV6-3 with TRBJ2-1; D is undetermined. CDR3 length: 16 residues. CDR1 is MNHEY, CDR2 SVGEGT, per germline. The CDR3 region has the DNA TGTGCCAACAGTCCCCCCGGGCAAGGGCCTCGCAATGAGCAGTTCTTC. Protein: CANSPPGQGPRNEQFF.

This clonotype showed up just a few times. The chain recombines TRBV12-3 or TRBV12-4 with TRBJ2-5; D remains unclear. This CDR3 has 12 residues. V was shortened by 7 bases and J by 2 bases, with 8 bases between the two germline ends. In DNA, the CDR3 is TGTGCCAGCACCTTGACTCAAGAGACCCAGTACTTC. Its translation is CASTLTQETQYF.

This clonotype was seen only a few times. The chain has TRBV6-2 or TRBV6-3 and TRBJ2-1; no definite D call. With 4 bases removed from V and 11 bases from J, the gap between germline ends came to 12 bases. The CDR3 is 12 amino acids. From germline, CDR1 is MNHEY and CDR2 SVGEGT. In DNA, the CDR3 is TGTGCCAGCAGTTCGCCGTCCGGCAAGCAGTTCTTC. Translating gives CASSSPSGKQFF.

This clonotype was detected only a few times. The chain carries TRBV29-1 and TRBJ2-7; 9 bases are shared with TRBD2. The V and J ends lost 2 bases and 4 bases, in that order; junction bases with no gene match: 9. The length of the CDR3 is 15 residues. Germline CDR1 reads SQVTM; CDR2 reads ANQGSEA. DNA of the CDR3: TGCAGCGTTGAACTCCCGGGACTAGCAGTATACGAGCAGTACTTC. Translation: CSVELPGLAVYEQYF.

The V call is TRBV7-2, the J call TRBJ2-1; D might be TRBD1 or TRBD2, each matching 6 bases. CDR3 length: 13 residues. V lost 8 bases and J 9 bases, leaving 17 bases between the germline ends. Germline loops: CDR1 SGHTA, CDR2 FQGNSA. CDR3 region: CASGKWGAAEQFF. In DNA, the CDR3 is TGTGCCAGCGGCAAATGGGGGGCGGCTGAGCAGTTCTTC.

This chain joins TRBV4-1 and TRBJ2-7; D not resolved. Trimming removed 5 bases from V and 6 bases from J, with 14 bases in between. Germline loops: CDR1 MGHRA, CDR2 YSYEKL. The CDR3 runs to 13 residues. CDR3: CASSAMVTGEQYF. The DNA of the CDR3 is TGCGCCAGCAGCGCCATGGTTACTGGCGAGCAGTACTTC.

The chain couples TRBV7-2 to TRBJ2-7; 7 positions match TRBD1. The V gene end was trimmed by 5 bases and the J gene end by 3 bases; junction bases not matched to a gene: 4. Germline CDR1 SGHTA, CDR2 FQGNSA. The CDR3 runs 13 residues. CDR3 in DNA: TGTGCCAGCAGCCATACAGGGGTCTACGAGCAGTACTTC. It translates to CASSHTGVYEQYF.

The CDR3 sequence is CASRLSGGIRTQYF. The CDR3 coding sequence is TGCGCCAGCAGGCTTAGCGGGGGGATCCGTACCCAGTATTTT. This chain links TRBV5-1 with TRBJ2-3; 10 bases match TRBD2. V shed 5 bases, J shed 12 bases, and the junction held 12 bases outside the gene matches. Per germline, CDR1 SGHRS and CDR2 YFSETQ. The CDR3 extends over 14 amino acids.

The chain combines TRBV14 with TRBJ2-4, with D unclear. The J call could be wrong; TRBJ2-5 is a better fit for the DNA end. The CDR3 contains 14 residues. Germline CDR1 SGHDN, CDR2 FVKESK. The CDR3 reads CASSQGSTLGTQYF. The CDR3 coding sequence is TGTGCCAGCAGCCAAGGTTCTACTCTGGGGACCCAGTACTTC.

In its sample, this clonotype was seen a few times. The chain employs TRBV7-6 and TRBJ2-7; 7 nucleotides match TRBD2. The CDR3 runs 15 residues. The germline V gene encodes CDR1 SGHVS and CDR2 FNYEAQ. J was trimmed by 0 bases and V by 2 bases; bases with no gene match: 4. This CDR3 reads CASSLLADVSYEQYF. CDR3 nucleotides: TGTGCCAGCAGCTTACTAGCGGACGTCTCCTACGAGCAGTACTTC.

The chain carries TRBV9 and TRBJ2-3; 9 bases match TRBD1. The CDR3 totals 15 residues. Germline V CDR1 and CDR2: SGDLS, YYNGEE. Trimming took 4 bases from V and 5 from J; bases not matched to a gene: 8. The DNA of the CDR3 is TGTGCCAGCAGCTTAAAGACAGGGGGGATAGATACGCAGTATTTT. It codes for CASSLKTGGIDTQYF.

This clonotype has more than one count but fewer than ten. The chain links TRBV7-2 to TRBJ1-5, with no clear D. The CDR3 is 13 amino acids. CDR1 is SGHTA, CDR2 FQGNSA, per germline. V was pared by 5 bases and J by 3 bases, with 8 bases between. The CDR3 DNA reads as TGTGCCAGCAGCGTAACTTTCAATCAGCCCCAGCATTTT. Translated, it gives CASSVTFNQPQHF.

This clonotype was seen a few times. The chain uses TRBV6-2 or TRBV6-3 and TRBJ1-4; D may be TRBD1 (6 bases). The CDR3 spans 13 residues. Trimming left V 8 bases short and J 5 bases short, with 12 bases between. Germline V gives CDR1 MNHEY, CDR2 SVGEGT. CDR3 region: CASRRGQNEKLFF. Here the CDR3 DNA reads TGTGCCAGCCGGCGAGGACAGAATGAAAAACTGTTTTTT.

Only a few counts were recorded for this clonotype. J is TRBJ2-1 and V is TRBV20-1, with D perhaps TRBD1 (5 bases). The germline V and J ends were trimmed by 0 bases and 9 bases, with 9 bases remaining between them. The CDR3 contains 12 residues. Germline V CDR1 and CDR2: DFQATT, SNEGSKA (reference sequence). CDR3 nucleotides: TGCAGTGCTAGAGATCTAGGGGCTGAGCAGTTCTTC. This sequence encodes CSARDLGAEQFF.

The chain is built from TRBV7-2 and TRBJ2-5, with TRBD1 matching over 7 bases. The J call may be mistaken, given a closer DNA end match to TRBJ2-7. Germline V gene data show CDR1 as SGHTA and CDR2 as FQGNSA. The CDR3 runs 14 residues. The CDR3 protein is CASSLSGTASEQYF. The CDR3 DNA reads TGTGCCAGCAGCTTGTCCGGGACAGCCTCCGAGCAGTACTTC.

The chain employs TRBV2 and TRBJ1-1; the D gene is possibly TRBD1 (6 bases). With 4 bases removed from V and 2 bases from J, the gap between germline ends came to 8 bases. This CDR3 spans 13 amino acids. Germline assignment: CDR1 SNHLY and CDR2 FYNNEI. The CDR3 sequence is CASSGDTNTEAFF. DNA of the CDR3: TGTGCCAGCAGTGGGGACACAAACACTGAAGCTTTCTTT.

This clonotype came up a few times. This chain uses TRBV29-1 with TRBJ1-1; D possibly corresponds to TRBD1 (5 bases). V was cut by 4 bases and J by 4 bases, with 16 bases left in between. Germline V gene data show CDR1 as SQVTM and CDR2 as ANQGSEA. The length of the CDR3 is 14 residues. DNA for the CDR3: TGCAGCGTTGTTCCCCTCCACGGGGGCACTGAAGCTTTCTTT. It specifies CSVVPLHGGTEAFF.

The sample holds one count of this clonotype. Here the CDR3 reads CASSLNRINEKLFF. In DNA, the CDR3 is TGTGCCAGCAGCTTAAACAGGATTAATGAAAAACTGTTTTTT. This chain uses TRBV11-2 with TRBJ1-4, with D perhaps matching TRBD1 (5 bases). V was trimmed by 2 bases and J by 4 bases, leaving 8 bases between them. The CDR3 loop spans 14 amino acids. From germline, CDR1 is SGHAT and CDR2 FQNNGV.

The chain is built from TRBV9 and TRBJ2-1; 12 positions agree with TRBD1. In germline, CDR1 is SGDLS, CDR2 YYNGEE. The CDR3 is 16 amino acids. J gave up 6 bases and V 3 bases, and 7 bases lay outside the gene matches. CDR3 sequence reads: CASSARGQGALNEQFF. CDR3 DNA sequence: TGTGCCAGCAGCGCGCGGGGACAGGGGGCTCTCAATGAGCAGTTCTTC.

The rearrangement uses TRBV7-8 and TRBJ2-5; 8 bases fit TRBD2. Germline V gene sequence: CDR1 SGHVS, CDR2 FQNEAQ. V was pared by 7 bases and J by 4 bases, with 8 bases of the junction left unmatched. The CDR3 runs 14 residues. Written as DNA, the CDR3 is TGTGCCAGCACCCCGGCGGGGGGAACAGAGACCCAGTACTTC. Protein sequence: CASTPAGGTETQYF.

The chain recombines TRBV12-3 or TRBV12-4 with TRBJ1-4; unclear D gene. Trimming stripped 3 bases from V and 7 bases from J, with 15 bases between. CDR3 length: 15 amino acids. CDR3 sequence (DNA): TGTGCCAGCAGTTTTCACCGCAACAAGGCTGAAAAACTGTTTTTT. Protein product: CASSFHRNKAEKLFF.

The CDR3 reads CSAIGQSDGYTF. Here the CDR3 DNA reads TGCAGTGCTATAGGACAGAGTGATGGCTACACCTTC. V and J are TRBV20-1 and TRBJ1-2; D might be TRBD1 (6 bases). This CDR3 is built from 12 residues. CDR1 and CDR2 from the germline V gene are DFQATT and SNEGSKA (reference sequence). Trimming removed 4 bases at V and 6 bases at J, with 12 bases between.

The gene calls are TRBV5-1 and TRBJ1-1; D gene ambiguous. There are 15 residues in the CDR3. With 5 bases removed from V and 5 bases from J, the gap between germline ends came to 19 bases. The germline V gene encodes CDR1 SGHRS and CDR2 YFSETQ. CDR3: CASRDGPMRGTEAFF. The CDR3 DNA follows: TGCGCCAGCAGGGACGGCCCGATGCGGGGAACTGAAGCTTTCTTT.

The genes are TRBV10-3 and TRBJ1-5; 8 positions match TRBD1. The CDR3 is 15 amino acids. The ends lost 3 bases at V and 6 bases at J; junction bases unmatched: 7. Germline lookup yields CDR1 ENHRY and CDR2 SYGVKD. The chain's CDR3 is CAISDPGQGTQPQHF. For the CDR3, the DNA is TGTGCCATCAGTGACCCTGGACAGGGCACTCAGCCCCAGCATTTT.

The chain combines TRBV4-1 with TRBJ2-7; D is unresolved. The CDR3 is 14 amino acids. Trimming took 0 bases from V and 2 from J, leaving 8 bases between them. Germline V CDR1 and CDR2: MGHRA, YSYEKL. The CDR3 here is CASSQDGIPYEQYF. CDR3 nucleotide sequence: TGCGCCAGCAGCCAAGACGGCATTCCCTACGAGCAGTACTTC.

In nucleotides, the CDR3 is TGTGCCAGCAGCTTAACTATCCACACAGATACGCAGTATTTT. This encodes CASSLTIHTDTQYF. The chain carries TRBV7-2 and TRBJ2-3; D unresolved. The V end lost 2 bases, the J end lost 2 bases, and 8 bases lay between the germline ends. CDR3 length: 14 amino acids. Germline V gene data show CDR1 as SGHTA and CDR2 as FQGNSA.

This clonotype was seen a few times. This chain links TRBV7-9 with TRBJ1-6, with unresolved D. This CDR3 contains 12 residues. CDR1 is SEHNR, CDR2 FQNEAQ, per germline (reference sequence). V shed 1 base and J shed 9 bases, with 4 bases lying between them. CDR3 sequence: CASSLVASPLHF. The CDR3 nucleotides are TGTGCCAGCAGCTTAGTGGCTTCACCCCTCCACTTT.